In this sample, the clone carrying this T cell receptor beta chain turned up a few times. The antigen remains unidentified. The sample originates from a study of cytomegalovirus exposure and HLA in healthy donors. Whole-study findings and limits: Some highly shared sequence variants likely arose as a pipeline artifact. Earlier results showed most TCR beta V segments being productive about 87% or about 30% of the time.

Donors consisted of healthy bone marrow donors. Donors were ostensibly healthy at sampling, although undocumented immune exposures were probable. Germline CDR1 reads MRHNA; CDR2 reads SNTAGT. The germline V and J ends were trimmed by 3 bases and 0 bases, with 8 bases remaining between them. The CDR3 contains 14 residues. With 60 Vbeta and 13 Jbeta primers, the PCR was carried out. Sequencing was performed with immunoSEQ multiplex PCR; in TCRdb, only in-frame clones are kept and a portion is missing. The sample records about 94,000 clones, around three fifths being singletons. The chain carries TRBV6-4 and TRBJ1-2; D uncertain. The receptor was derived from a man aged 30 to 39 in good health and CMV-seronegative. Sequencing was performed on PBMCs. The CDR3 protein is CASSETGANYGYTF. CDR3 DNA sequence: TGTGCCAGCAGTGAAACCGGAGCTAACTATGGCTACACCTTC.